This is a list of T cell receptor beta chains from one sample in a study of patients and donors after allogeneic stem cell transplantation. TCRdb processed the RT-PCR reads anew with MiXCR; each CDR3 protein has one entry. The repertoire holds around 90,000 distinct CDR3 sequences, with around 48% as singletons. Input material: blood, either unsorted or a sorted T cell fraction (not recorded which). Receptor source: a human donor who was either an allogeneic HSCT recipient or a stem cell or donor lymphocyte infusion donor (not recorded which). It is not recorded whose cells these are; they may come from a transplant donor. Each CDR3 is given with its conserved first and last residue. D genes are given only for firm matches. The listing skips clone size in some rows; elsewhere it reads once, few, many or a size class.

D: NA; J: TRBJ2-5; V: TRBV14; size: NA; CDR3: CASSPGEVPQYF; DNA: TGTGCCAGCAGCCCTGGAGAAGTACCCCAGTACTTC
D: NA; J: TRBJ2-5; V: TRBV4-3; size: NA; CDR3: CASSQDHLRETQYF; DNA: TGCGCCAGCAGCCAAGATCACTTACGTGAGACCCAGTACTTC
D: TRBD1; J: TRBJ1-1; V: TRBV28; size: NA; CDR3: CASSLPGGAFEAFF; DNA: TGTGCCAGCAGTTTACCAGGGGGCGCTTTTGAAGCTTTCTTT
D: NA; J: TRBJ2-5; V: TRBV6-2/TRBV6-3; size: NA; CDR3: CASSAAFGNQETQYF; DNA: TGTGCCAGCAGTGCAGCCTTTGGGAACCAAGAGACCCAGTACTTC
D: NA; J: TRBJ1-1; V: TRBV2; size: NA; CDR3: CASISSTGDTEAFF; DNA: TGTGCCAGCATCTCGAGTACGGGGGACACTGAAGCTTTCTTT
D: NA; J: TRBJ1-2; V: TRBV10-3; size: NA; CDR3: CAISISSGYTF; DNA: TGTGCCATCAGTATTTCATCTGGCTACACCTTC
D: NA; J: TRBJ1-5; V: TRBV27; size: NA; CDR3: CASSLQGYSNQPQHF; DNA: TGTGCCAGCAGTCTTCAGGGTTATAGCAATCAGCCCCAGCATTTT
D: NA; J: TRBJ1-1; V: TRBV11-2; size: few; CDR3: CASSLFPADNTEAFF; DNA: TGTGCCAGCAGCTTATTCCCCGCAGATAACACTGAAGCTTTCTTT
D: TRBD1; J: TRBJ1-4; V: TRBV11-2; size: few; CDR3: CASSYKGTGNEKLFF; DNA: TGTGCCAGCAGCTATAAGGGGACAGGGAACGAAAAACTGTTTTTT
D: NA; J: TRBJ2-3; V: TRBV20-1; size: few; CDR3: CSASWPGVIDTQYF; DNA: TGCAGTGCTAGTTGGCCCGGCGTGATTGATACGCAGTATTTT
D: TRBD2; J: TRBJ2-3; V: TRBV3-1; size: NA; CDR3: CASSQASGTTLKVDTQYF; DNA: TGTGCCAGCAGCCAAGCTAGCGGGACAACCCTGAAAGTCGATACGCAGTATTTT
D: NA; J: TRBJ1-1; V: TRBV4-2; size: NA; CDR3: CASSQSGTEAFF; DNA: TGTGCCAGCAGCCAATCGGGAACTGAAGCTTTCTTT
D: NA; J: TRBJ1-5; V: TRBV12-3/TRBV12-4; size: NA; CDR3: CASGLGSQIYSNQPQHF; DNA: TGTGCTAGTGGTTTGGGGTCACAGATATATAGCAATCAGCCCCAGCATTTT
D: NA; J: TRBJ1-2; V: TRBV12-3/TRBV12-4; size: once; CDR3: CASSPYDVYYGYTF; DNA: TGTGCCAGCAGTCCATATGACGTCTACTATGGCTACACCTTC
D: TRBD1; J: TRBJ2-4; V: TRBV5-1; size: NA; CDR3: CASSRNQGASKNIQYF; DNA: TGCGCCAGCAGCAGGAACCAGGGGGCCTCCAAAAACATTCAGTACTTC
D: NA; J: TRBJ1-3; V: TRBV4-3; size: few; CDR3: CASSQRPQDSSGNTIYF; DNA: TGCGCCAGCAGCCAACGTCCCCAAGATTCCTCTGGAAACACCATATATTTT
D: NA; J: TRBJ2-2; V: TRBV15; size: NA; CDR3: CATSRVLTGELFF; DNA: TGTGCCACCAGCAGAGTCCTCACCGGGGAGCTGTTTTTT
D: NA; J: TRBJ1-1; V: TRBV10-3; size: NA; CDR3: CAISERGGDTEAFF; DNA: TGTGCCATCAGTGAGAGGGGGGGGGACACTGAAGCTTTCTTT
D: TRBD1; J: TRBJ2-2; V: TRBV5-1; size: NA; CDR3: CASSLRDRGLSGELFF; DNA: TGCGCCAGCAGCTTACGAGACAGGGGATTATCCGGGGAGCTGTTTTTT
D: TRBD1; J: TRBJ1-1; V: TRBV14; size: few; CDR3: CASSSGGEAFF; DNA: TGTGCCAGCAGCTCAGGGGGCGAAGCTTTCTTT
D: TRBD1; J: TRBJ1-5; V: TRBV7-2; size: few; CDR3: CASSLMGQGNQPQHF; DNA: TGTGCCAGCAGCTTAATGGGACAGGGTAATCAGCCCCAGCATTTT
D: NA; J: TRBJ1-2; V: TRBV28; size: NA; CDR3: CASNRGYGYTF; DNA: TGTGCCAGCAACCGCGGCTATGGCTACACCTTC
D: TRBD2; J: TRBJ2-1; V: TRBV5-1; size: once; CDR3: CASSLVLGTSGRPPNNEQFF; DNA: TGCGCCAGCAGCTTGGTATTGGGGACTAGCGGGAGGCCACCGAACAATGAGCAGTTCTTC
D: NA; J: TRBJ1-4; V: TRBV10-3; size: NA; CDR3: CAIGENSEKLFF; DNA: TGTGCCATAGGGGAAAATAGTGAAAAACTGTTTTTT
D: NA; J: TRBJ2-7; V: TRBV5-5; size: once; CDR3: CASSTPGLGNEQYF; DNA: TGTGCCAGCAGCACCCCGGGTCTGGGGAACGAGCAGTACTTC
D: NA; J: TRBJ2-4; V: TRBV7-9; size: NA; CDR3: CASSSEAKNIQYF; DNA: TGTGCCAGCAGCTCGGAAGCCAAAAACATTCAGTACTTC
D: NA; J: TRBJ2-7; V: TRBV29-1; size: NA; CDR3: CSVEDGDRSYEQYF; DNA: TGCAGCGTTGAGGACGGCGACAGGTCCTACGAGCAGTACTTC
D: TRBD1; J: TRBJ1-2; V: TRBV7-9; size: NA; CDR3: CASRGQGANYGYTF; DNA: TGTGCCAGCAGGGGACAGGGGGCCAACTATGGCTACACCTTC
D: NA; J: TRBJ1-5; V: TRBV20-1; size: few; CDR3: CSASTDRSNQPQHF; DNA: TGCAGTGCCAGTACAGACCGTAGCAATCAGCCCCAGCATTTT
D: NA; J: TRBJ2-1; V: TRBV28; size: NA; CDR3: CASTQGRSNEQFF; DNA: TGTGCCAGCACACAGGGTAGGAGCAATGAGCAGTTCTTC
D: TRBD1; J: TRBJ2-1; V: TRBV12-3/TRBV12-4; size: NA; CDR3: CASSSGTENYNEQFF; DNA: TGTGCCAGCAGTTCCGGGACAGAAAACTACAATGAGCAGTTCTTC
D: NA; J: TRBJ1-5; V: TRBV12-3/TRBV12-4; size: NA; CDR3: CASSPQLSNQPQHF; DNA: TGTGCCAGCAGCCCACAGCTTAGCAATCAGCCCCAGCATTTT
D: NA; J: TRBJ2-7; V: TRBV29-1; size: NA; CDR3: CSAGQPYEQYF; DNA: TGCAGCGCGGGACAACCCTACGAGCAGTACTTC
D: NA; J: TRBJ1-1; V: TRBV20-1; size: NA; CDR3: CSARAAGGTEAFF; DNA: TGCAGTGCTAGAGCGGCAGGAGGAACTGAAGCTTTCTTT
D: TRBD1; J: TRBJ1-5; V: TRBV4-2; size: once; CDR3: CASSPTVPGGLLGSNQPQHF; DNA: TGTGCCAGCAGCCCCACAGTTCCAGGGGGTTTATTGGGTAGCAATCAGCCCCAGCATTTT
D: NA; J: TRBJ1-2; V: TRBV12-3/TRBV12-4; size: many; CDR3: CASSLAAGYGYTF; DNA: TGTGCCAGCAGTTTAGCAGCTGGTTATGGCTACACCTTC
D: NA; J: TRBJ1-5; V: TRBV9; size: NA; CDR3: CASSVGDGNQPQHF; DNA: TGTGCCAGCAGCGTAGGGGACGGAAATCAGCCCCAGCATTTT
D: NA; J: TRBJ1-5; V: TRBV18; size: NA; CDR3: CASSPETGYSNQPQHF; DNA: TGTGCCAGCTCACCGGAAACAGGGTATAGCAATCAGCCCCAGCATTTT
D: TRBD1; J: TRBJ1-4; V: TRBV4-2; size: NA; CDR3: CASSQVGTVNEKLFF; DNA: TGTGCCAGCAGCCAAGTTGGGACAGTGAATGAAAAACTGTTTTTT
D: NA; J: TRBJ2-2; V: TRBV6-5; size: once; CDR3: CASSTGATGELFF; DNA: TGTGCCAGCAGCACCGGAGCCACCGGGGAGCTGTTTTTT
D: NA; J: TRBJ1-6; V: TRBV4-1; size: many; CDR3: CASSQVDRSNSPLHF; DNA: TGCGCCAGCAGCCAAGTGGACAGATCTAATTCACCCCTCCACTTT
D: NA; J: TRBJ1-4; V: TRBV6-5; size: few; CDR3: CASSRDGANEKLFF; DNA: TGTGCCAGCAGCAGGGACGGAGCCAATGAAAAACTGTTTTTT
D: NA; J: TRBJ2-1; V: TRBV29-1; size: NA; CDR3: CSALYNEQFF; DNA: TGCAGCGCGTTATACAATGAGCAGTTCTTC
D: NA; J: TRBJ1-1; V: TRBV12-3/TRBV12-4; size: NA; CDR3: CASSFPSFATEAFF; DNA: TGTGCCAGCAGTTTTCCCTCGTTCGCCACTGAAGCTTTCTTT
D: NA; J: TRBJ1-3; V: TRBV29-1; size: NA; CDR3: CSVTTRESSGNTIYF; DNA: TGCAGCGTTACAACCCGAGAGAGCTCTGGAAACACCATATATTTT
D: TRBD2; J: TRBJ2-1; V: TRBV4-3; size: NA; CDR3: CASSQDQGLVLNEQFF; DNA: TGCGCCAGCAGCCAAGACCAGGGACTAGTCCTCAATGAGCAGTTCTTC
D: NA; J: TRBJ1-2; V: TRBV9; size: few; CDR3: CASSGLTLGYTF; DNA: TGTGCCAGCAGCGGCCTTACACTGGGCTACACCTTC
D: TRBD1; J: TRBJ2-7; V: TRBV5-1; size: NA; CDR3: CASSWTGIYEQYF; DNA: TGCGCCAGCAGTTGGACAGGAATTTACGAGCAGTACTTC
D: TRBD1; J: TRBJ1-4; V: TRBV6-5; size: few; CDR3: CASSYSGTGEKLFF; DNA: TGTGCCAGCAGTTACTCGGGGACAGGTGAAAAACTGTTTTTT
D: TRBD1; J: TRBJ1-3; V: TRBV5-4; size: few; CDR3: CASSSGGTGYGNTIYF; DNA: TGTGCCAGCAGCTCGGGCGGGACAGGGTATGGAAACACCATATATTTT
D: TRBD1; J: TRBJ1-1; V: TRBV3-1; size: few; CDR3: CASSREIQGANGAFF; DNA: TGTGCCAGCAGCCGCGAGATACAGGGGGCGAATGGGGCTTTCTTT
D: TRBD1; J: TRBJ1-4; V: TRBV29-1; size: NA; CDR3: CSVCLRGPGEKLFF; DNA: TGCAGCGTTTGTCTCAGGGGGCCGGGGGAAAAACTGTTTTTT